This TCR beta chain derives from a study of blood T cell repertoires in COVID-19. Study as a whole: Spain, Italy and the United States supplied samples that represented acute and convalescent COVID-19. From T cells, B-cell-depleted T cells, or PBMCs came the material, which was cDNA or gDNA.

Original processing notes: Nucleated cell number was recorded as an estimate derived from reference gene primer amplification. Clones were read by immunoSEQ multiplex PCR, and TCRdb kept only the in-frame ones, dropping some. V and J calls and clone size follow that table, whereas D and trimming were derived from the DNA. This sample has some 120,000 clones, with around nine tenths found just once. The germline V gene encodes CDR1 SGHTA and CDR2 FQGNSA. Trimming pared 8 bases from V and 6 bases from J, leaving 11 bases between. This CDR3 comprises 13 residues. A single count supports this clone. The chain has TRBV7-2 and TRBJ1-6, with D possibly TRBD1 on 6 matching bases. The sample was peripheral blood. The clonotype originates from a man aged 45-65 years with active COVID-19. CDR3 sequence reads: CASGQRVNSPLHF. The CDR3 nucleotides are TGTGCCAGCGGACAGCGTGTTAATTCACCCCTCCACTTT.